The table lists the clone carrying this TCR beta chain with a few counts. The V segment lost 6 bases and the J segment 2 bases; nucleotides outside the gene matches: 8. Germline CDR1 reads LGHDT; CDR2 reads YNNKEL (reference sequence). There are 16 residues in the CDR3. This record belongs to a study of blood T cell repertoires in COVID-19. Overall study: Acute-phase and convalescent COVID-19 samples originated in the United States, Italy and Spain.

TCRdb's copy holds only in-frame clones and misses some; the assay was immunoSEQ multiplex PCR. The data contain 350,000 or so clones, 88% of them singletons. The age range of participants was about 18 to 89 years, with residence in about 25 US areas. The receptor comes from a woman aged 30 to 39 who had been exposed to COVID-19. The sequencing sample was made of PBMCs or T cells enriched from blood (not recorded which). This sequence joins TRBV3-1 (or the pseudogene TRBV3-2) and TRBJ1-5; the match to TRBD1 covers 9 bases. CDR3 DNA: TGTGCCAGCAGTCAACAGGGGGCGGCTGGCAATCAGCCCCAGCATTTT. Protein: CASSQQGAAGNQPQHF.